A single count supports the clone carrying this T cell receptor beta chain. Original processing methods: Amplified reference gene primers provided the basis for estimating nucleated cell counts. TCRdb's table, derived via immunoSEQ multiplex PCR, lists solely in-frame clones and lacks some. The DNA gave D and trimming, while V, J and clone size come from that table. The sample shows roughly 59,000 clones, 76% of them seen only once. This sample is drawn from a study of blood T cell repertoires in COVID-19. Study as a whole: Sites across the United States, Italy and Spain contributed samples from acute and convalescent COVID-19. PBMCs, B-cell-depleted T cells, or T cells provided the cDNA or gDNA that made up the material.

This TCR came from a woman between 45 and 65 years old with active or convalescent COVID-19. The sample was peripheral blood.

Written as DNA, the CDR3 is TGTGCCAGCAGCGTAGGGCCAGGGGTCACAGCTAACTATGGCTACACCTTC. Its protein product is CASSVGPGVTANYGYTF. The chain has TRBV9 and TRBJ1-2; D possibly corresponds to TRBD1 (6 bases). The CDR3 is made up of 17 amino acids. Germline assignment: CDR1 SGDLS and CDR2 YYNGEE. V lost 0 bases and J 0 bases, leaving 15 bases between the germline ends.